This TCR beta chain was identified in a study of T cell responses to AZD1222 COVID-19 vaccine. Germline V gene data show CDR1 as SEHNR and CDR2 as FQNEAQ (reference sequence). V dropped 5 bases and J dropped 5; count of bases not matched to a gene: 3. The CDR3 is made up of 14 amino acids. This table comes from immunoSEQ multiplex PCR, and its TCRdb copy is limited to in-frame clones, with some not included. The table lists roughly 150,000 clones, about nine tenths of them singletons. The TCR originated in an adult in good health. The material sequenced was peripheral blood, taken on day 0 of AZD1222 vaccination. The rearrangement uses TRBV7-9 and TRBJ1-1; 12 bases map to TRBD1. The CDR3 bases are TGTGCCAGCAGCGCGGGACAGGGGGCGACTGAAGCTTTCTTT. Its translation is CASSAGQGATEAFF.